The next 32 T cell receptor beta chains were all read from a single sample in a study of blood T cell repertoires in COVID-19. This table comes from immunoSEQ multiplex PCR, and its TCRdb copy is limited to in-frame clones, with some not included. The data hold some 390,000 clones, with 89% observed a single time. Sequencing was carried out using PBMCs or T cells enriched from blood (not recorded which). Receptor source: a woman in her 30s who had recovered from COVID-19.

The CDR3 nucleotides are TGCAGCGTTGAAAAGGGACTAGCGGGAGTGGGCGAGCAGTACTTC. Its protein is CSVEKGLAGVGEQYF. The V gene is TRBV29-1, the J gene TRBJ2-7; TRBD2 matches at 14 bases. The CDR3 runs to 15 residues. V trimming: 2 bases; J trimming: 6 bases; junction bases outside the gene matches: 6. Germline V gene lookup returns CDR1 SQVTM and CDR2 ANQGSEA.

The CDR3 sequence is CASRTGGRGYGYTF. CDR3 DNA: TGTGCCAGCAGGACAGGGGGGAGAGGGTATGGCTACACCTTC. V is TRBV2 and J is TRBJ1-2; TRBD1 matches at 9 bases. The CDR3 has 14 residues. The germline gives CDR1 SNHLY, CDR2 FYNNEI. With V trimmed by 6 bases and J by 5 bases, 7 bases remained unmatched. The variable domain in full, completed from reference TRBV2 and TRBJ1-2, reads EPEVTQTPSHQVTQMGQEVILRCVPISNHLYFYWYRQILGQKVEFLVSFYNNEISEKSEIFDDQFSVERPDGSNFTLKIRSTKLEDSAMYFCASRTGGRGYGYTFGSGTRLTVV.

CDR3: CASSKDRDTPLHF. In DNA, the CDR3 is TGTGCCAGTAGTAAAGACCGGGACACTCCACTCCACTTT. The rearrangement joins TRBV19 to TRBJ1-6; TRBD1 might be the D (6 bases). CDR3 size: 13 residues. Germline V lookup: CDR1 LNHDA, CDR2 SQIVND (reference sequence). V lost 4 bases and J 16 bases, leaving 17 bases between the germline ends.

This chain links TRBV4-2 with TRBJ1-3, with unresolved D. Trimming pared 1 base from V and 2 bases from J, leaving 9 bases between. The germline V gene encodes CDR1 LGHNA and CDR2 YNFKEQ. CDR3 size: 15 residues. In DNA, the CDR3 is TGTGCCAGCAGCCAAGGGGAGAGGCCTGGAAACACCATATATTTT. Its translation is CASSQGERPGNTIYF.

This rearrangement joins TRBV30 to TRBJ1-1; possible D gene TRBD1, 5 bases. Germline CDR1 is GTSNPN and CDR2 is SVGIG (reference sequence). V was pared by 2 bases and J by 1 base, with 8 bases between. This CDR3 spans 13 amino acids. For the CDR3, the DNA is TGTGCCTGGAGTTTGGGGGGGAACACTGAAGCTTTCTTT. This codes for CAWSLGGNTEAFF.

This chain links TRBV7-3 with TRBJ2-1; perhaps TRBD1 as D (7 bases). From germline, CDR1 is SGHTA and CDR2 FQGTGA. V lost 1 base, J lost 6 bases, and 10 bases lay in between. This CDR3 is 14 amino acids long. CDR3 DNA: TGTGCCAGCAGCTTAAACAGGGGAGGCAATGAGCAGTTCTTC. Translated, it gives CASSLNRGGNEQFF.

With regard to this clone: A junction boundary mismatches the germline segment, possibly from a read error. The V gene is TRBV6-6, the J gene TRBJ2-7, with D possibly TRBD1 on 7 matching bases. The germline CDR1 and CDR2 sequences are MNHNY and SVGAGI (reference sequence). The CDR3 runs to 11 residues. This CDR3 is CAAGTVGTATF. In DNA form, the CDR3 reads TGTGCCGCGGGGACAGTCGGGACAGCAACTTTC.

The V call is TRBV27, the J call TRBJ1-5; D is ambiguous. Germline assignment: CDR1 MNHEY and CDR2 SMNVEV (reference sequence). The V and J ends lost 6 bases and 0 bases respectively, with 12 bases between them. There are 15 residues in the CDR3. The CDR3 region has the DNA TGTGCCAGCAGCTTCCACGGGTATAGCAATCAGCCCCAGCATTTT. Protein: CASSFHGYSNQPQHF.

The rearrangement joins TRBV10-3 to TRBJ1-1, with TRBD1 identical over 7 bases. CDR1 is ENHRY and CDR2 is SYGVKD in the germline V gene. V shed 7 bases, J shed 1 base, and the junction held 6 bases outside the gene matches. This CDR3 has 14 amino acids. This CDR3 is CAITSTGPNTEAFF. CDR3 sequence (DNA): TGTGCCATCACCTCGACAGGGCCGAACACTGAAGCTTTCTTT.

For this clone: Different DNA sequences within this sample yield the same CDR3. The CDR3 reads CASSQDRDQPQHF. Here the CDR3 DNA reads TGCGCCAGCAGCCAAGATAGAGATCAGCCCCAGCATTTT. This chain connects TRBV4-3 to TRBJ1-5, with D unclear. This CDR3 region has 13 residues. CDR1 and CDR2 (germline): LGHNA, YSLEER. V was clipped by 0 bases and J by 5 bases, with 5 bases between them.

CDR3 protein: CASSEEVRQYEQYF. CDR3 coding DNA: TGTGCCAGCAGTGAAGAGGTGCGACAATACGAGCAGTACTTC. The chain employs TRBV2 and TRBJ2-7, with D uncertain. Germline V gene data show CDR1 as SNHLY and CDR2 as FYNNEI. The V and J ends lost 1 base and 4 bases respectively, with 11 bases between them. The CDR3 totals 14 residues.

The chain is built from TRBV9 and TRBJ2-3; D ambiguous. Trimming took off 4 bases at V and 5 bases at J, with 17 bases between the two ends. The CDR3 length is 15 residues. CDR1 SGDLS and CDR2 YYNGEE come from the germline V gene. CDR3 sequence reads: CASSLLSVAKDTQYF. CDR3 DNA sequence: TGTGCCAGCAGCTTACTCTCCGTCGCGAAAGATACGCAGTATTTT.

V usage is TRBV4-1 and J usage is TRBJ2-4; tentatively, D is TRBD1 (6 bases). The CDR3 consists of 16 residues. CDR1 is MGHRA, CDR2 YSYEKL, per germline. Trimming stripped 3 bases from V and 8 bases from J, with 20 bases between. This CDR3 is CASSQTHGTNAYIQYF. CDR3 sequence (DNA): TGCGCCAGCAGCCAGACCCACGGGACAAACGCCTACATTCAGTACTTC.

This clone has just one count. The chain joins TRBV5-6 to TRBJ1-5; D possibly corresponds to TRBD1 (6 bases). CDR1 is SGHDT, CDR2 YYEEEE, per germline. V lost 3 bases and J 6 bases, leaving 10 bases between the germline ends. The length of the CDR3 is 13 residues. CDR3 DNA: TGTGCCAGCAGCTCTTCCAGGGGTCAGCCCCAGCATTTT. Protein sequence: CASSSSRGQPQHF.

As concerns this clone: Additional DNA sequences in this sample encode the identical CDR3. The chain is built from TRBV5-1 and TRBJ1-6; D is unclear. The V end lost 2 bases, the J end lost 6 bases, and 9 bases lay between the germline ends. From germline, CDR1 is SGHRS and CDR2 YFSETQ. This CDR3 comprises 14 residues. CDR3 region: CASSLDGLNSPLHF. The CDR3 DNA is TGCGCCAGCAGCTTAGACGGACTTAATTCACCCCTCCACTTT.

The sample holds one count of this clone. V gene TRBV18 combines with J gene TRBJ1-3; TRBD1 agrees at 9 bases. This CDR3 has 15 amino acids. The V gene's germline CDR1 is KGHSH and CDR2 LQKENI. The trim removed 1 base at V and 7 bases at J, leaving 5 bases unmatched. CDR3 bases: TGTGCCAGCTCACCACGGACAGGGGATGTTAACACCATATATTTT. Its protein product is CASSPRTGDVNTIYF.

The CDR3 loop is CAWSGSGRSVSYEQYF. The CDR3 coding sequence is TGTGCCTGGAGTGGTAGCGGGAGGTCTGTATCCTACGAGCAGTACTTC. The chain carries TRBV30 and TRBJ2-7, with TRBD2 identical over 10 bases. The CDR3 loop spans 16 amino acids. Germline V gene sequence: CDR1 GTSNPN, CDR2 SVGIG (reference sequence). V gave up 1 base and J gave up 1 base; unmatched junction bases: 7.

This clone was recorded only once. The gene calls are TRBV5-1 and TRBJ1-2, with TRBD1 matching 7 bases. V shed 4 bases and J 8 bases; nucleotides not matched to a gene: 8. CDR1 SGHRS and CDR2 YFSETQ come from the germline V gene. The CDR3 sequence is 13 residues long. DNA for the CDR3: TGCGCCAGCAGCGAAGACAGGGTAAAAGGCTACACCTTC. Translating it yields CASSEDRVKGYTF.

This chain links TRBV7-9 with TRBJ1-3; TRBD1 is a possible D gene (6 bases). V was cut by 2 bases and J by 0 bases, with 11 bases left in between. Germline CDR1 and CDR2: SEHNR and FQNEAQ (reference sequence). The CDR3 is made up of 16 amino acids. CDR3 DNA sequence: TGTGCCAGCAGCTTATCGACAGGATTCTCTGGAAACACCATATATTTT. Amino acids: CASSLSTGFSGNTIYF.

The rearrangement joins TRBV6-1 to TRBJ1-5; 8 bases match TRBD1. Germline CDR1 is MNHNS and CDR2 is SASEGT. The CDR3 runs 15 residues. V was pared by 11 bases and J by 0 bases, with 9 bases of the junction left unmatched. CDR3: CARGTGRPSNQPQHF. The DNA of the CDR3 is TGTGCCCGCGGGACAGGACGACCTAGCAATCAGCCCCAGCATTTT.

V and J are TRBV11-3 and TRBJ2-3, with 8 bases identical to TRBD2. V lost 3 bases and J lost 2; bases outside the gene matches: 7. Germline CDR1 SGHNT, CDR2 YENEEA. There are 16 residues in the CDR3. The CDR3 loop reads CASSLKAGVSTDTQYF. DNA of the CDR3: TGTGCCAGCAGCTTGAAAGCGGGAGTGTCCACAGATACGCAGTATTTT.

The J gene is TRBJ2-1, the V gene TRBV19; 9 positions match TRBD2. The trim removed 2 bases at V and 6 bases at J, leaving 8 bases unmatched. CDR3 size: 16 residues. Germline lookup yields CDR1 LNHDA and CDR2 SQIVND (reference sequence). DNA of the CDR3: TGTGCCAGTAGTATAATATTTAGCGGGAGTAGCAATGAGCAGTTCTTC. Residues: CASSIIFSGSSNEQFF.

This clone was recorded once. The chain combines TRBV9 with TRBJ1-1; a possible D gene is TRBD1 (5 bases). This CDR3 is built from 13 residues. Germline-derived CDR1 and CDR2 are SGDLS and YYNGEE. V lost 4 bases and J 6 bases, leaving 13 bases between the germline ends. The CDR3 region is CASSPQGFAEAFF. CDR3 sequence (DNA): TGTGCCAGCAGCCCGCAGGGCTTTGCTGAAGCTTTCTTT.

This rearrangement joins TRBV4-1 to TRBJ1-1; possible D gene TRBD1, 5 bases. The CDR3 runs to 14 residues. V gave up 1 base and J gave up 5 bases, with 11 bases separating them. Germline values: CDR1 MGHRA, CDR2 YSYEKL. The DNA of the CDR3 is TGCGCCAGCAGCCAAGTAGGGGAAGGGACTGAAGCTTTCTTT. This sequence encodes CASSQVGEGTEAFF.

This clone was observed once. The V and J genes are TRBV5-1 and TRBJ2-6; possible D gene TRBD1, 5 bases. Deletions cut 1 base from V and 0 bases from J, with 14 bases between. CDR1 SGHRS and CDR2 YFSETQ come from the germline V gene. This CDR3 has 18 residues. Written as DNA, the CDR3 is TGCGCCAGCAGCTTGTTGCAAGGGGCAGGCTCTGGGGCCAACGTCCTGACTTTC. This encodes CASSLLQGAGSGANVLTF.

V and J are TRBV30 and TRBJ1-1, with 7 bases that match TRBD1. Germline V lookup: CDR1 GTSNPN, CDR2 SVGIG (reference sequence). This CDR3 is built from 13 residues. The V and J ends lost 3 bases and 7 bases, in that order; junction bases with no gene match: 8. The CDR3 DNA reads TGTGCCTGGAGCGTAAGAAGGGACAGTGAAGCTTTCTTT. This gives the protein CAWSVRRDSEAFF. Full variable domain (remainder filled in from reference TRBV30 and TRBJ1-1): SQTIHQWPATLVQPVGSPLSLECTVEGTSNPNLYWYRQAAGRGLQLLFYSVGIGQISSEVPQNLSASRPQDRQFILSSKKLLLSDSGFYLCAWSVRRDSEAFFGQGTRLTVV.

The rearrangement uses TRBV7-8 and TRBJ1-1; D call uncertain. The CDR3 is 15 residues long. V was cut by 1 base and J by 0 bases, with 9 bases left in between. Germline values: CDR1 SGHVS, CDR2 FQNEAQ. In nucleotides, the CDR3 is TGTGCCAGCAGCTTAGTGGGAGGCATGAACACTGAAGCTTTCTTT. It translates to CASSLVGGMNTEAFF.

The rearrangement uses TRBV5-6 and TRBJ1-2; tentatively, D is TRBD1 (5 bases). The germline V and J ends were trimmed by 3 bases and 5 bases, with 14 bases remaining between them. The CDR3 covers 14 residues. Looked up from germline, CDR1 is SGHDT and CDR2 is YYEEEE. The CDR3 loop reads CASSSGRATYGYTF. DNA for the CDR3: TGTGCCAGCAGCTCAGGGAGGGCCACGTATGGCTACACCTTC.

The rearrangement uses TRBV6-1 and TRBJ2-1, with TRBD2 identical over 7 bases. This CDR3 contains 18 residues. Trimming removed 4 bases from V and 4 bases from J; junction bases left unmatched: 16. The germline V gene has CDR1 MNHNS and CDR2 SASEGT. CDR3 protein: CASSVPLSGRETYNEQFF. The CDR3 DNA follows: TGTGCCAGCAGTGTTCCCCTTAGCGGGCGGGAGACTTACAATGAGCAGTTCTTC.

V usage is TRBV12-3 or TRBV12-4 and J usage is TRBJ2-7, with no clear D. Trimming cost V 4 bases and J 2 bases, with 9 bases left between them. The CDR3 is made up of 13 amino acids. The CDR3, as DNA: TGTGCCAGCAGTTCCTCTGCAGCCTACGAGCAGTACTTC. It encodes CASSSSAAYEQYF.

The chain is built from TRBV20-1 and TRBJ2-3; a weak D match, TRBD2 (5 bases). The CDR3 is 14 residues long. The V end was cut by 3 bases, the J end by 2 bases, with 12 bases between. Germline V gene sequence: CDR1 DFQATT, CDR2 SNEGSKA (reference sequence). The CDR3 loop is CSASREMNTDTQYF. CDR3 bases: TGCAGTGCTAGTCGGGAAATGAACACAGATACGCAGTATTTT.

This chain links TRBV5-1 with TRBJ2-5; TRBD1 matches 8 bases. V was pared by 0 bases and J by 8 bases, with 6 bases of the junction left unmatched. The CDR3 consists of 14 residues. Germline CDR1 reads SGHRS; CDR2 reads YFSETQ. Here the CDR3 reads CASSLDGQGVTQYF. The CDR3 bases are TGCGCCAGCAGCTTGGATGGACAGGGAGTAACCCAGTACTTC.